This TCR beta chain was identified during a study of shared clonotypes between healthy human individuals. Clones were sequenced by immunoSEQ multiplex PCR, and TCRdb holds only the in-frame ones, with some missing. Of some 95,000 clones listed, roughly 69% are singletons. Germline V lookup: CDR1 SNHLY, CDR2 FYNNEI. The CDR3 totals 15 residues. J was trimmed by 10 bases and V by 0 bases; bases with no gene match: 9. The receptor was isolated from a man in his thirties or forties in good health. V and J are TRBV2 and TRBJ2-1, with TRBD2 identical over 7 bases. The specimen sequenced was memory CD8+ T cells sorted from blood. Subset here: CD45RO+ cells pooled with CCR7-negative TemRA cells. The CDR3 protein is CASSEAQGGSREQFF. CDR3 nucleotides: TGTGCCAGCAGTGAAGCGCAAGGCGGGAGTAGGGAGCAGTTCTTC.